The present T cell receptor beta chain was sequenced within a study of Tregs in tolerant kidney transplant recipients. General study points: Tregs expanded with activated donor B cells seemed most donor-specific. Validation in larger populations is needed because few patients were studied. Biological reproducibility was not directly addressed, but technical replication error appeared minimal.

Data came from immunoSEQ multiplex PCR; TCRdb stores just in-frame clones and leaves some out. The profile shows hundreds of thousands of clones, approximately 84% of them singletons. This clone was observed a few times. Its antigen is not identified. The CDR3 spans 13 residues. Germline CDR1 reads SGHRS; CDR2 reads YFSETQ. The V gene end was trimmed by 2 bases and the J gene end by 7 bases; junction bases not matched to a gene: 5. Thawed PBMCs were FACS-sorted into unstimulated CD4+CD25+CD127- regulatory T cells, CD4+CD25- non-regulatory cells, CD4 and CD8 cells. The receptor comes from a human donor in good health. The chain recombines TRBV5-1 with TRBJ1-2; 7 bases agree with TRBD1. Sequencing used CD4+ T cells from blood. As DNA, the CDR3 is TGCGCCAGCAGCTTCGACAGGGCGGCTGGCTACACCTTC. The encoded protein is CASSFDRAAGYTF.